These 16 T cell receptor beta chains share one sample of origin, sequenced in a study of shared clonotypes between healthy human individuals. In the naive CD8 group, cells lacked CD45RO and were positively selected for CCR7, so terminally differentiated effector memory CD45RA+ cells were left out. Here immunoSEQ multiplex PCR was the method, and the copy in TCRdb shows in-frame clones only, minus some. This table has roughly 590,000 clones, 95% appearing once. Sequences were obtained from naive CD8+ T cells sorted from blood. The receptors stem from a woman aged 25-40 years in good health.

This chain joins TRBV9 and TRBJ2-1; 7 bases align to TRBD2. V lost 4 bases to trimming and J lost 0 bases; unmatched junction nucleotides: 4. The germline CDR1 and CDR2 sequences are SGDLS and YYNGEE. The CDR3 is 15 amino acids. CDR3 region: CASSSSGVSYNEQFF. As DNA, the CDR3 is TGTGCCAGCAGCTCAAGCGGGGTCTCCTACAATGAGCAGTTCTTC. Supplemented by reference TRBV9 and TRBJ2-1, the full variable domain reads DSGVTQTPKHLITATGQRVTLRCSPRSGDLSVYWYQQSLDQGLQFLIQYYNGEERAKGNILERFSAQQFPDLHSELNLSSLELGDSALYFCASSSSGVSYNEQFFGPGTRLTVL.

With respect to this clone: This specimen includes other DNA sequences encoding the same CDR3. The CDR3 DNA is TGTGCCAGCAGTTACCCAGGCTCCTACGAGCAGTACTTC. Its translation is CASSYPGSYEQYF. This chain links TRBV6-5 with TRBJ2-7; D gene ambiguous. Germline CDR1 reads MNHEY; CDR2 reads SVGAGI. V was clipped by 2 bases and J by 0 bases, with 5 bases between them. CDR3 length equals 13 residues.

The V and J genes are TRBV4-1 and TRBJ2-4; D gene unclear. Trimming left V 4 bases short and J 0 bases short, with 10 bases between. Germline V lookup: CDR1 MGHRA, CDR2 YSYEKL. The CDR3 runs 15 residues. In DNA form, the CDR3 reads TGCGCCAGCAGCCCCGGACCCACAGCCAAAAACATTCAGTACTTC. Its protein is CASSPGPTAKNIQYF.

The rearrangement links TRBV6-5 to TRBJ2-7, with no clear D. The CDR3 covers 12 residues. The germline V gene encodes CDR1 MNHEY and CDR2 SVGAGI. The ends were cut back, 8 bases at V and 7 bases at J, with 15 bases in the middle. For the CDR3, the DNA is TGTGCCAGCTGTTCACTGGAGAGGGAGCAGTACTTC. Residues: CASCSLEREQYF.

V gene TRBV9 combines with J gene TRBJ2-2, with TRBD1 matching over 9 bases. Per the germline V gene, CDR1 is SGDLS and CDR2 is YYNGEE. Losses at the gene ends were 1 base for V and 7 bases for J; bases not matched to a gene: 5. The CDR3 has 15 residues. The CDR3 spells CASSVMGTGNGELFF. The CDR3, as DNA: TGTGCCAGCAGCGTAATGGGGACAGGGAACGGGGAGCTGTTTTTT.

CDR3 amino acids: CASSPNGADGRSEQFF. DNA for the CDR3: TGTGCCAGCAGCCCGAACGGTGCTGACGGGAGGAGTGAGCAGTTCTTC. This rearrangement joins TRBV7-2 to TRBJ2-1; TRBD2 matches 7 bases. Germline V gene sequence: CDR1 SGHTA, CDR2 FQGNSA. The J segment lost 9 bases and the V segment lost 5 bases, leaving 16 bases of the junction unmatched. The CDR3 length is 16 residues.

The chain has TRBV7-6 and TRBJ2-2; D gene uncertain. The CDR3 is 17 residues long. The germline gives CDR1 SGHVS, CDR2 FNYEAQ. Between the trimmed V and J ends, which lost 2 bases and 4 bases, there was a span of 17 bases. As DNA, the CDR3 is TGTGCCAGCAGCTTATACGGAAGCGCCATTAGCACCGGGGAGCTGTTTTTT. It codes for CASSLYGSAISTGELFF.

This clone has only a few counts. This rearrangement joins TRBV20-1 to TRBJ1-2; D unclear. Germline V CDR1 and CDR2: DFQATT, SNEGSKA (reference sequence). Trimming cost V 2 bases and J 5 bases, with 6 bases left between them. This CDR3 region has 11 residues. CDR3 nucleotide sequence: TGCAGTGCTAGATCTCAGTATGGCTACACCTTC. Protein sequence: CSARSQYGYTF.

The chain recombines TRBV2 with TRBJ1-2, with unresolved D. Germline lookup yields CDR1 SNHLY and CDR2 FYNNEI. The V end lost 3 bases, the J end lost 4 bases, and 9 bases lay between the germline ends. The CDR3 runs to 13 residues. CDR3 protein: CASSDSFLYGYTF. The CDR3 nucleotides read TGTGCCAGCAGTGACAGTTTCCTCTATGGCTACACCTTC.

This chain connects TRBV4-1 to TRBJ2-1, with D possibly TRBD2 on 5 matching bases. The CDR3 totals 14 residues. With 2 bases removed from V and 5 bases from J, the gap between germline ends came to 10 bases. The germline V gene encodes CDR1 MGHRA and CDR2 YSYEKL. The CDR3 region is CASSQPSGNNEQFF. CDR3 coding DNA: TGCGCCAGCAGCCAACCCAGCGGCAACAATGAGCAGTTCTTC.

J is TRBJ2-1 and V is TRBV27; a possible D gene is TRBD1 (6 bases). The V gene's germline CDR1 is MNHEY and CDR2 SMNVEV (reference sequence). The CDR3 has 16 amino acids. Deletions cut 5 bases from V and 0 bases from J, with 14 bases between. CDR3 in amino acids: CASSPILDSSYNEQFF. The CDR3 DNA is TGTGCCAGCAGTCCTATTCTGGACAGCTCCTACAATGAGCAGTTCTTC.

DNA of the CDR3: TGTGCCAGCAGTTACCAGGGGGCGGGCCAAGAGACCCAGTACTTC. It encodes CASSYQGAGQETQYF. J is TRBJ2-5 and V is TRBV6-5; TRBD1 aligns across 8 bases. V lost 2 bases, J lost 1 base, and 3 bases stayed unmatched. The CDR3 loop spans 15 amino acids. Germline values: CDR1 MNHEY, CDR2 SVGAGI.

V gene TRBV10-3 combines with J gene TRBJ1-2; no definite D call. The CDR3 spans 13 residues. Germline CDR1 and CDR2: ENHRY and SYGVKD. With 3 bases removed from V and 8 bases from J, the gap between germline ends came to 13 bases. Here the CDR3 DNA reads TGTGCCATCAGTGAAACCGGGTGGCTGGGCTACACCTTC. Protein product: CAISETGWLGYTF.

V gene TRBV19 combines with J gene TRBJ1-2, with 12 bases aligning to TRBD1. The trim removed 5 bases at V and 0 bases at J, leaving 7 bases unmatched. From germline, CDR1 is LNHDA and CDR2 SQIVND (reference sequence). The CDR3 consists of 17 residues. The CDR3 sequence is CASSVRDRGPSNYGYTF. The DNA for the CDR3 is TGTGCCAGTAGTGTACGGGACAGGGGGCCGTCTAACTATGGCTACACCTTC.

This chain joins TRBV4-1 and TRBJ2-1; D tentatively reads TRBD1 or TRBD2 (6 bases each). Trimming took off 6 bases at V and 0 bases at J, with 15 bases between the two ends. The length of the CDR3 is 16 residues. From germline, CDR1 is MGHRA and CDR2 YSYEKL. The CDR3 here is CASSTGAASSYNEQFF. CDR3 DNA: TGCGCCAGCAGTACGGGGGCGGCGAGCTCCTACAATGAGCAGTTCTTC.

The chain recombines TRBV5-5 with TRBJ2-1; 7 bases align to TRBD2. The ends lost 0 bases at V and 2 bases at J; junction bases unmatched: 2. The germline CDR1 and CDR2 sequences are SGHKS and YYEKEE (reference sequence). This CDR3 is built from 15 residues. CDR3 nucleotide sequence: TGTGCCAGCAGCTTGGCTCTAGCGGCCTACAATGAGCAGTTCTTC. Translation gives CASSLALAAYNEQFF.